Listed here are 27 T cell receptor beta chains from one sample, sequenced in a study of breast tumors, draining lymph nodes, adjacent tissues. Breast cancer patients provided tissue from their axillary draining lymph nodes. TCRdb re-called the multiplex PCR reads through MiXCR, storing one row per CDR3 protein. The table has around 230,000 distinct CDR3 sequences, nearly 35% seen once. The sample comprised axillary lymph node tissue. The receptors derive from a female donor with breast cancer. Some clones in this sample may be carry-over from other donors' samples.

This clonotype was counted ten times or more. V and J are TRBV5-8 and TRBJ1-2, with D unclear. The CDR3 spans 14 residues. V lost 0 bases to trimming and J lost 4 bases, with 10 bases between them. Germline V CDR1 and CDR2: SGHTS, YDEGEE. CDR3 sequence: CASSLGGSSYGYTF. The CDR3 DNA follows: TGTGCCAGCAGCTTGGGCGGCTCCTCCTATGGCTACACCTTC.

The chain has TRBV25-1 and TRBJ2-1, with 7 bases identical to TRBD1. Per the germline V gene, CDR1 is MGHDK and CDR2 is SYGVNS. The CDR3 consists of 15 residues. The CDR3 loop is CARARQGISYNEQFF. The CDR3 region has the DNA TGTGCTAGAGCGAGACAGGGTATCTCCTACAATGAGCAGTTCTTC.

This sequence joins TRBV2 and TRBJ2-1; TRBD2 aligns across 8 bases. V was pared by 8 bases and J by 10 bases, with 13 bases of the junction left unmatched. CDR1 and CDR2 from the germline V gene are SNHLY and FYNNEI. The CDR3 contains 14 residues. The CDR3 reads CASPGLVGNYEQFF. CDR3 nucleotides: TGTGCCAGCCCGGGACTAGTGGGAAACTACGAGCAGTTCTTC. Combining the CDR3 with reference TRBV2 and TRBJ2-1 gives the whole variable domain EPEVTQTPSHQVTQMGQEVILRCVPISNHLYFYWYRQILGQKVEFLVSFYNNEISEKSEIFDDQFSVERPDGSNFTLKIRSTKLEDSAMYFCASPGLVGNYEQFFGPGTRLTVL.

This clonotype showed up just a few times. This sequence joins TRBV6-1 and TRBJ1-2; 7 bases match TRBD1. The CDR3 has 16 residues. Trimming took 5 bases from V and 4 from J; bases not matched to a gene: 13. In germline, CDR1 is MNHNS, CDR2 SASEGT. CDR3 protein: CASSPRTGTFIYGYTF. The CDR3 DNA reads TGTGCCAGCAGTCCCCGGACAGGAACCTTTATCTATGGCTACACCTTC.

At least ten counts were recorded for this clonotype. The gene calls are TRBV28 and TRBJ1-2, with a possible D match to TRBD1 (6 bases). Germline CDR1 MDHEN, CDR2 SYDVKM. V lost 6 bases and J 4 bases, leaving 18 bases between the germline ends. This CDR3 spans 15 amino acids. The CDR3 DNA follows: TGTGCCAGCAGCCCCTTTGGGGGCGCGGGCTATGGCTACACCTTC. It yields the protein CASSPFGGAGYGYTF.

This clonotype was detected many times. This chain uses TRBV29-1 with TRBJ1-2; 8 bases match TRBD1. Germline V gene sequence: CDR1 SQVTM, CDR2 ANQGSEA. The V and J ends lost 6 bases and 4 bases, in that order; junction bases with no gene match: 10. The CDR3 extends over 14 amino acids. The CDR3 is CSVGTGQQVYGYTF. CDR3 nucleotide sequence: TGCAGCGTGGGGACAGGACAACAAGTCTATGGCTACACCTTC.

The rearrangement uses TRBV24-1 and TRBJ1-1; D may be TRBD1 (6 bases). This CDR3 is 15 amino acids long. Germline V CDR1 and CDR2: KGHDR, SFDVKD. V lost 4 bases and J 1 base, leaving 12 bases between the germline ends. DNA of the CDR3: TGTGCCACCAGTGACACAGGGACCTCGAACACTGAAGCTTTCTTT. As protein: CATSDTGTSNTEAFF.

This clonotype occurred many times. The chain recombines TRBV11-2 with TRBJ2-1, with TRBD2 matching over 7 bases. V dropped 1 base and J dropped 4; count of bases not matched to a gene: 1. This CDR3 contains 14 residues. CDR1 is SGHAT, CDR2 FQNNGV, per germline. The CDR3 region is CASSLGGGYNEQFF. The DNA of the CDR3 is TGTGCCAGCAGCTTAGGCGGGGGATACAATGAGCAGTTCTTC. The full variable domain, completed using reference TRBV11-2 and TRBJ2-1, is EAGVAQSPRYKIIEKRQSVAFWCNPISGHATLYWYQQILGQGPKLLIQFQNNGVVDDSQLPKDRFSAERLKGVDSTLKIQPAKLEDSAVYLCASSLGGGYNEQFFGPGTRLTVL.

At least ten counts were recorded for this clonotype. The genes are TRBV20-1 and TRBJ2-3; 8 bases fit TRBD2. Germline assignment: CDR1 DFQATT and CDR2 SNEGSKA (reference sequence). This CDR3 is 15 amino acids long. J was trimmed by 4 bases and V by 0 bases; bases with no gene match: 6. The CDR3 sequence: CSARDPAGAPDTQYF. DNA of the CDR3: TGCAGTGCTAGAGATCCAGCGGGAGCGCCAGATACGCAGTATTTT.

The rearrangement joins TRBV7-9 to TRBJ1-2; D is unclear. Trimming removed 4 bases from V and 14 bases from J, with 26 bases in between. Germline CDR1 is SEHNR and CDR2 is FQNEAQ (reference sequence). The CDR3 is 15 amino acids. CDR3 DNA sequence: TGTGCCAGCAGCTCCTCACTAGCGGGAGGGCCAGCTCATACCTTC. This translates into CASSSSLAGGPAHTF.

This clonotype was recorded many times. The CDR3 region is CASSFVGSENIQYF. In nucleotides, the CDR3 is TGTGCCAGCAGCTTCGTGGGGTCGGAAAACATTCAGTACTTC. J is TRBJ2-4 and V is TRBV7-9; D unclear. V was pared by 3 bases and J by 5 bases, with 11 bases between. This CDR3 has 14 amino acids. Germline lookup yields CDR1 SEHNR and CDR2 FQNEAQ (reference sequence).

This clonotype was observed a handful of times. A read error is possible here, since a much larger clone lies one base away. The J gene is TRBJ2-3, the V gene TRBV20-1; 7 positions agree with TRBD1. The CDR3 consists of 14 residues. The V gene's germline CDR1 is DFQATT and CDR2 SNEGSKA (reference sequence). CDR3 coding DNA: TGCAGTGCTAGTGGGCAGTATGGGACAGCTACGCAGTATTTT. It encodes CSASGQYGTATQYF.

This clonotype has at least ten counts. The V gene is TRBV20-1, the J gene TRBJ2-1, with D tentatively TRBD2 (6 bases). This CDR3 is 14 amino acids long. V was cut by 5 bases and J by 4 bases, with 15 bases left in between. Per germline, CDR1 DFQATT and CDR2 SNEGSKA (reference sequence). The CDR3 is CSASRDSGYNEQFF. CDR3 in DNA: TGCAGTGCTTCTCGGGACTCCGGATACAATGAGCAGTTCTTC.

V and J are TRBV29-1 and TRBJ2-7, with a tentative D call TRBD1 (6 bases). Trimming left V 6 bases short and J 0 bases short, with 18 bases between. The CDR3 extends over 15 amino acids. In germline, CDR1 is SQVTM, CDR2 ANQGSEA. The CDR3 spells CSVVDSSGHSYEQYF. The CDR3 DNA sequence: TGCAGCGTCGTAGACAGCTCGGGACACTCCTACGAGCAGTACTTC.

This clonotype has ten or more counts. This sequence joins TRBV5-8 and TRBJ2-1; 10 nucleotides line up with TRBD1. Germline V lookup: CDR1 SGHTS, CDR2 YDEGEE. Germline trimming cut 4 bases from V and 9 bases from J; bases unmatched to any gene: 4. The CDR3 covers 13 residues. CDR3 protein: CASSPDRGIEQFF. The CDR3 DNA reads TGTGCCAGCAGCCCGGACAGGGGGATTGAGCAGTTCTTC. Variable domain in full (rest from reference TRBV5-8 and TRBJ2-1): EAGVTQSPTHLIKTRGQQATLRCSPISGHTSVYWYQQALGLGLQFLLWYDEGEERNRGNFPPRFSGRQFPNYSSELNVNALELEDSALYLCASSPDRGIEQFFGPGTRLTVL.

This chain uses TRBV20-1 with TRBJ1-5; 7 bases line up with TRBD1. Germline V CDR1 and CDR2: DFQATT, SNEGSKA (reference sequence). The junction had 6 bases not matched to a gene; V was cut back by 5 bases and J by 5 bases. CDR3 length: 13 amino acids. In DNA form, the CDR3 reads TGCAGTGCTCCAGGGGGGTGGGATCAGCCCCAGCATTTT. It is translated as CSAPGGWDQPQHF.

This clonotype was counted only a few times. This chain joins TRBV5-1 and TRBJ2-1, with 8 bases fitting TRBD2. This CDR3 has 16 amino acids. CDR1 and CDR2 from the germline V gene are SGHRS and YFSETQ. After removal of 0 bases from V and 0 bases from J, the junction contained 2 bases not matched to a gene. CDR3 coding DNA: TGCGCCAGCAGCTTGGTCGGGGGGGGCTCCTACAATGAGCAGTTCTTC. As protein: CASSLVGGGSYNEQFF.

This clonotype was detected ten times or more. The chain is built from TRBV11-3 and TRBJ1-5; tentatively, D is TRBD1 (5 bases). V lost 5 bases and J lost 5, with 19 bases in between. The CDR3 sequence is 16 residues long. Germline V gene data show CDR1 as SGHNT and CDR2 as YENEEA. In DNA form, the CDR3 reads TGTGCCAGCAGCCCCCCTCGCAGGGCGCGGTATCAGCCCCAGCATTTT. This sequence encodes CASSPPRRARYQPQHF. Drawing the rest from reference TRBV11-3 and TRBJ1-5, the complete variable domain is EAGVVQSPRYKIIEKKQPVAFWCNPISGHNTLYWYLQNLGQGPELLIRYENEEAVDDSQLPKDRFSAERLKGVDSTLKIQPAELGDSAVYLCASSPPRRARYQPQHFGDGTRLSIL.

This clonotype was seen many times. The chain joins TRBV5-1 to TRBJ1-2; 8 bases map to TRBD1. Trimming at V came to 3 bases and at J to 6 bases, leaving 7 bases not matched to a gene. The germline CDR1 and CDR2 sequences are SGHRS and YFSETQ. CDR3 size: 14 residues. The CDR3 bases are TGCGCCAGCAGCTCAAGGACAGGGAGAGATGGCTACACCTTC. Translated, it gives CASSSRTGRDGYTF.

This clonotype was found a few times. The V and J genes are TRBV18 and TRBJ2-2; D remains ambiguous. Germline V gene sequence: CDR1 KGHSH, CDR2 LQKENI. This CDR3 is 13 amino acids long. The V end lost 3 bases, the J end lost 6 bases, and 8 bases lay between the germline ends. The CDR3 here is CASSPPLAGELFF. The CDR3 DNA reads TGTGCCAGCTCACCCCCCCTAGCCGGGGAGCTGTTTTTT.

This clonotype was counted at least ten times. The chain employs TRBV18 and TRBJ1-5; unclear D gene. The length of the CDR3 is 15 residues. The germline CDR1 and CDR2 sequences are KGHSH and LQKENI. Trimming cost V 3 bases and J 0 bases, with 9 bases left between them. The CDR3: CASSPEGNSNQPQHF. CDR3 nucleotide sequence: TGTGCCAGCTCACCGGAAGGGAATAGCAATCAGCCCCAGCATTTT. The full variable domain, with the rest looked up from reference TRBV18 and TRBJ1-5, is NAGVMQNPRHLVRRRGQEARLRCSPMKGHSHVYWYRQLPEEGLKFMVYLQKENIIDESGMPKERFSAEFPKEGPSILRIQQVVRGDSAAYFCASSPEGNSNQPQHFGDGTRLSIL.

The chain employs TRBV6-1 and TRBJ1-5; D ambiguous. The V and J ends lost 2 bases and 2 bases respectively, with 13 bases between them. The CDR3 length is 16 residues. Germline V gene sequence: CDR1 MNHNS, CDR2 SASEGT. The CDR3 DNA follows: TGTGCCAGCAGTGAACTGGCAGGATGGCGCAATCAGCCCCAGCATTTT. Translation: CASSELAGWRNQPQHF.

The chain combines TRBV5-1 with TRBJ2-5, with 7 bases matching TRBD1. The CDR3 spans 15 residues. V lost 4 bases and J lost 4; bases outside the gene matches: 10. Germline V lookup: CDR1 SGHRS, CDR2 YFSETQ. CDR3 DNA: TGCGCCAGCAGCCTGGTTACAGGGGAGTTAGAGACCCAGTACTTC. This codes for CASSLVTGELETQYF.

Many counts were recorded for this clonotype. This chain connects TRBV20-1 to TRBJ2-3, with D tentatively TRBD2 (6 bases). The CDR3 extends over 12 amino acids. CDR1 is DFQATT, CDR2 SNEGSKA, per germline (reference sequence). The V end lost 7 bases, the J end lost 1 base, and 9 bases lay between the germline ends. The CDR3 here is CSGGEGTDTQYF. Written as DNA, the CDR3 is TGCAGTGGCGGGGAGGGCACAGATACGCAGTATTTT.

The sample holds many counts of this clonotype. This rearrangement joins TRBV14 to TRBJ2-7, with a possible D match to TRBD2 (6 bases). Between the trimmed V and J ends, which lost 4 bases and 2 bases, there was a span of 15 bases. The CDR3 has 15 residues. CDR1 is SGHDN, CDR2 FVKESK, per germline. The chain's CDR3 is CASSRRESRAYEQYF. The CDR3 DNA is TGTGCCAGCAGCCGTCGGGAGAGCCGAGCCTACGAGCAGTACTTC.

This clonotype has at least ten counts. CDR3 nucleotide sequence: TGCAGTGCCCTGAGCGTCCGACAGGGCTCTGAAAAACTGTTTTTT. Amino acids: CSALSVRQGSEKLFF. This chain connects TRBV20-1 to TRBJ1-4, with TRBD1 matching 7 bases. This CDR3 comprises 15 residues. Germline CDR1 DFQATT, CDR2 SNEGSKA (reference sequence). The ends lost 6 bases at V and 7 bases at J; junction bases unmatched: 14.

A remark on this clonotype: This likely comes from a read error, as the CDR3 has no conserved phenylalanine or tryptophan at its end. Because the CDR3's place on the DNA is in doubt, the DNA is left out and the CDR3 is given as listed by TCRdb. This chain connects TRBV5-5 to TRBJ2-2. Germline CDR1 SGHKS, CDR2 YYEKEE (reference sequence). The CDR3 spans 16 residues, counting both ends. The CDR3 loop is CASSLESGANTGELRI.